The following is a T cell receptor (beta chain) sequence with its context. The target antigen is unknown. This sample stems from a study of cytomegalovirus exposure and HLA in healthy donors. Study-level results: Accurate prediction of most subjects' HLA-A and HLA-B alleles from TCR beta sequences was reported. HLA alleles were associated with some 16,000 TCR beta sequences in a later analysis at 0.05 false discovery rate. Exclusion applied to some V segments, including TRBV6-2 and TRBV6-3, as they were indistinguishable. What a later analysis showed was that several of the most significant clusters appeared linked to common viral pathogens.

Between the trimmed V and J ends, which lost 6 bases and 2 bases, there was a span of 14 bases. Germline CDR1 SGHTA, CDR2 FQGNSA. The CDR3 runs 15 residues. A multiplex PCR was run with 60 Vbeta primers and 13 Jbeta primers. Profiling relied on immunoSEQ multiplex PCR, and the TCRdb table lists in-frame clones only, not all of them. The profile shows some 200,000 clones, under 85% of them singletons. Sequenced sample: PBMCs. The chain employs TRBV7-2 and TRBJ1-5, with a tentative D call TRBD1 (5 bases). The receptor comes from a man between 50 and 59 years old in good health and CMV-seronegative. For the CDR3, the DNA is TGTGCCAGCAGTGGCCCGGGGGATGGCAATCAGCCCCAGCATTTT. This codes for CASSGPGDGNQPQHF.